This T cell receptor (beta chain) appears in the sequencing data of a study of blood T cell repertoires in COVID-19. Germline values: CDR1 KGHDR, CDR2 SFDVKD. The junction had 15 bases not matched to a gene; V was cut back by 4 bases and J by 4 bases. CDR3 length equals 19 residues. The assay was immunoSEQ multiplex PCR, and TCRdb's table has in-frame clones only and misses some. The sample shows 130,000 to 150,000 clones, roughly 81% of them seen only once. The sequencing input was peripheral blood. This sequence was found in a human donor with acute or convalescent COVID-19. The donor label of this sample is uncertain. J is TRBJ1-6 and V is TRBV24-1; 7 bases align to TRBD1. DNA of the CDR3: TGTGCCACCAGTGACCACACAAGGACAGGTATCGGGTATAATTCACCCCTCCACTTT. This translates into CATSDHTRTGIGYNSPLHF.